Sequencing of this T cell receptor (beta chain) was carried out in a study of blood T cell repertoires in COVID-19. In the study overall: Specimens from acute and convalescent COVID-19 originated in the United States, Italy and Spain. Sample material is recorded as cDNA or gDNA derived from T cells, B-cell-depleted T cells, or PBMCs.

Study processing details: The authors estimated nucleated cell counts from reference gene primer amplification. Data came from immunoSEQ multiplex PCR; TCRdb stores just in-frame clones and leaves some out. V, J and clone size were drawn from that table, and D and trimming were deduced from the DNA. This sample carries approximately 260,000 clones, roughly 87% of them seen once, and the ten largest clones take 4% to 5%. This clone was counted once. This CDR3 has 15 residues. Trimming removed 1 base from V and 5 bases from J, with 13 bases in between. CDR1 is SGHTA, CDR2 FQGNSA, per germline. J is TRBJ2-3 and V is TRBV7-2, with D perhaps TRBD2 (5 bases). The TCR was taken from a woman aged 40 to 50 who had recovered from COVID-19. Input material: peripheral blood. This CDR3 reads CASSLVRLAGDTQYF. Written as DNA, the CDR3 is TGTGCCAGCAGCTTAGTTCGGCTAGCCGGAGATACGCAGTATTTT.